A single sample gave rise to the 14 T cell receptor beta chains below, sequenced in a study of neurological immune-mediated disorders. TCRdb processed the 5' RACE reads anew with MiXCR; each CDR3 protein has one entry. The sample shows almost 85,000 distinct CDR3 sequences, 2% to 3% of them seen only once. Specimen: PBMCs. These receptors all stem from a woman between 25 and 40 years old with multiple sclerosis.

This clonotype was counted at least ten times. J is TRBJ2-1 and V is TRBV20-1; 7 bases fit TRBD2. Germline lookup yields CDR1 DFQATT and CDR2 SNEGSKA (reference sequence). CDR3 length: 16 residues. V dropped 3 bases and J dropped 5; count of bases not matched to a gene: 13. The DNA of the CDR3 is TGCAGTGCTAGCCCCGCAAGTTTTGGGACTAACAATGAGCAGTTCTTC. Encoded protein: CSASPASFGTNNEQFF.

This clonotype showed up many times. The chain's CDR3 is CASSPGVQETQYF. In DNA, the CDR3 is TGTGCCAGCAGCCCAGGGGTACAAGAGACCCAGTACTTC. The V call is TRBV7-2, the J call TRBJ2-5; D may be TRBD1 (6 bases). The CDR3 loop spans 13 amino acids. V gave up 5 bases and J gave up 2 bases, with 9 bases separating them. Germline CDR1 and CDR2: SGHTA and FQGNSA. The whole variable domain, filled in from reference TRBV7-2 and TRBJ2-5, reads GAGVSQSPSNKVTEKGKDVELRCDPISGHTALYWYRQSLGQGLEFLIYFQGNSAPDKSGLPSDRFSAERTGGSVSTLTIQRTQQEDSAVYLCASSPGVQETQYFGPGTRLLVL.

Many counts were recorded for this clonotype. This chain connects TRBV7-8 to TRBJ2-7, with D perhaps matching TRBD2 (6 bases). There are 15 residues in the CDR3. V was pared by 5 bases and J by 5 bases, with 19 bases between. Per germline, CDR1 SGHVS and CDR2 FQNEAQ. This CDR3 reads CASSPPRAGIDEQYF. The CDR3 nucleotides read TGTGCCAGCAGCCCCCCTAGGGCGGGAATCGACGAGCAGTACTTC.

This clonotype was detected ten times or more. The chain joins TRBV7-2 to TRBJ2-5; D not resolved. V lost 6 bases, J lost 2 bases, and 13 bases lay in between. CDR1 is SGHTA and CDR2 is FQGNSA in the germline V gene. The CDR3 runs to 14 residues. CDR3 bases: TGTGCCAGCAGTCCGGACCAAGGGCAAGAGACCCAGTACTTC. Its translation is CASSPDQGQETQYF. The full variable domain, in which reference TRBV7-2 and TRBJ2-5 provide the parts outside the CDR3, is GAGVSQSPSNKVTEKGKDVELRCDPISGHTALYWYRQSLGQGLEFLIYFQGNSAPDKSGLPSDRFSAERTGGSVSTLTIQRTQQEDSAVYLCASSPDQGQETQYFGPGTRLLVL.

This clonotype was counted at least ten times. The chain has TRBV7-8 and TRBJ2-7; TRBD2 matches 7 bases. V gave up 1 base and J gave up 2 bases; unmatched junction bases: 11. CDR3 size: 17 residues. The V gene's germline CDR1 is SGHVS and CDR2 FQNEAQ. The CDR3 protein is CASSLEGVLALPYEQYF. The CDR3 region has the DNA TGTGCCAGCAGCTTAGAAGGGGTACTAGCGTTACCCTACGAGCAGTACTTC.

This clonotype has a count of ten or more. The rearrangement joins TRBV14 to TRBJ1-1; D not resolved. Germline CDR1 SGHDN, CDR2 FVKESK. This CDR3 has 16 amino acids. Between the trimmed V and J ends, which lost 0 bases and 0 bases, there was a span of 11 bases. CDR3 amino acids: CASSQDLGRVNTEAFF. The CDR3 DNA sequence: TGTGCCAGCAGCCAAGATCTGGGGAGGGTGAACACTGAAGCTTTCTTT.

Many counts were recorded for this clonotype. CDR3 bases: TGTGCCAGCACCCTGGACCCCGCCTACGAGCAGTACTTC. Translated, it gives CASTLDPAYEQYF. The chain employs TRBV11-2 and TRBJ2-7, with D unresolved. The V gene's germline CDR1 is SGHAT and CDR2 FQNNGV. The ends were cut back, 7 bases at V and 2 bases at J, with 12 bases in the middle. The CDR3 covers 13 residues. The whole variable domain, remainder taken from reference TRBV11-2 and TRBJ2-7, is EAGVAQSPRYKIIEKRQSVAFWCNPISGHATLYWYQQILGQGPKLLIQFQNNGVVDDSQLPKDRFSAERLKGVDSTLKIQPAKLEDSAVYLCASTLDPAYEQYFGPGTRLTVT.

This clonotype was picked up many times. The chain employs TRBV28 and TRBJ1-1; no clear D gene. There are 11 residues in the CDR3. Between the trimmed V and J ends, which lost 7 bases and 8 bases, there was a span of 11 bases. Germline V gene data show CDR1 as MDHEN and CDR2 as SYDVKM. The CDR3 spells CASKTTVEAFF. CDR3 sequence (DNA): TGTGCCAGCAAAACTACAGTGGAAGCTTTCTTT.

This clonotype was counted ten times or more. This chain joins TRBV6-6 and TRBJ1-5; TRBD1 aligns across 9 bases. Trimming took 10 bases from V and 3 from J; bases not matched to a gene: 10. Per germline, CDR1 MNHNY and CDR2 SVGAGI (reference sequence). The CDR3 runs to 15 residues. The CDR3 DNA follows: TGTGCCACTGGGGTGACAGGGGGTTCCAATCAGCCCCAGCATTTT. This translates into CATGVTGGSNQPQHF.

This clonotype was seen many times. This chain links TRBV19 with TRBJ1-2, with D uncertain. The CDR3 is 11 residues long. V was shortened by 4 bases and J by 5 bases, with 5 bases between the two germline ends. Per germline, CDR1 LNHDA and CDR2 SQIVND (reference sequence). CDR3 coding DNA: TGTGCCAGTAGTACACCATATGGCTACACCTTC. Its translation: CASSTPYGYTF.

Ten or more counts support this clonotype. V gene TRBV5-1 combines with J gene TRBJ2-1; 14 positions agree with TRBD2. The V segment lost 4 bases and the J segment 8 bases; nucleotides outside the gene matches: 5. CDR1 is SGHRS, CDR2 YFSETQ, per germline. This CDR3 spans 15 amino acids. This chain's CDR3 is CASSTGLAGGDEQFF. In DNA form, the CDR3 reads TGCGCCAGCAGCACCGGACTAGCGGGAGGCGATGAGCAGTTCTTC.

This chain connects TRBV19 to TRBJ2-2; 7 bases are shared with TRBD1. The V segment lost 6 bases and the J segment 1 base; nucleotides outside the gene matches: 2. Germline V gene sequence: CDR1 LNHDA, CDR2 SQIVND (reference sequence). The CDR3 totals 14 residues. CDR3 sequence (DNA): TGTGCCAGTAGAAGGACAGGGAACACCGGGGAGCTGTTTTTT. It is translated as CASRRTGNTGELFF. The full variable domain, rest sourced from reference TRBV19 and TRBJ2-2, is DGGITQSPKYLFRKEGQNVTLSCEQNLNHDAMYWYRQDPGQGLRLIYYSQIVNDFQKGDIAEGYSVSREKKESFPLTVTSAQKNPTAFYLCASRRTGNTGELFFGEGSRLTVL.

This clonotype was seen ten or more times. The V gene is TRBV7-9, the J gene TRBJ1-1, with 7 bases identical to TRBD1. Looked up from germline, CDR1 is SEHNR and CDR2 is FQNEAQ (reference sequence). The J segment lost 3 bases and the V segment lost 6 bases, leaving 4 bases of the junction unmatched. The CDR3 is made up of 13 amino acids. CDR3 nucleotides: TGTGCCAGCAGTTTTGACAGGGACACTGAAGCTTTCTTT. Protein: CASSFDRDTEAFF.

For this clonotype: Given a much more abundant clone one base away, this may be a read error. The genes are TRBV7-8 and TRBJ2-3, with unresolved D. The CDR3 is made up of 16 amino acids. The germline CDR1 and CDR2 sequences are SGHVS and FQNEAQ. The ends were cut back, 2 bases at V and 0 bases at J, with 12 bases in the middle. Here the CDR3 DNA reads TGTGCCAGCAGCTTAAGAGCAGTGCCGAGCACAGATACGCAGTATTTT. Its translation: CASSLRAVPSTDTQYF. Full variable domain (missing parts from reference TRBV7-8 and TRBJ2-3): GAGVSQSPRYKVAKRGQDVALRCDPISGHVSLFWYQQALGQGPEFLTYFQNEAQLDKSGLPSDRFFAERPEGSVSTLKIQRTQQEDSAVYLCASSLRAVPSTDTQYFGPGTRLTVL.